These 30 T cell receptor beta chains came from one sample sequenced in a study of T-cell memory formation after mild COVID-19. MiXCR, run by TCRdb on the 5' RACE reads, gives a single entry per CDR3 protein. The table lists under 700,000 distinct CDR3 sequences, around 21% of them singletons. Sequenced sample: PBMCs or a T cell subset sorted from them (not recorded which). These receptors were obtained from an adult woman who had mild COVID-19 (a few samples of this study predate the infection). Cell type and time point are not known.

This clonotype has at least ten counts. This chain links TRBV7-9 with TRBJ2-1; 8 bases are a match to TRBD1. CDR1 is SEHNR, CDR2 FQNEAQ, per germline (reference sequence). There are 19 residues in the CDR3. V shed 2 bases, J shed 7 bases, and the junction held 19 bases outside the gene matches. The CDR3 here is CASSLPLVGSWTGRNEQFF. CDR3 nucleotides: TGTGCCAGCAGCTTACCTCTTGTTGGGTCGTGGACAGGGAGGAATGAGCAGTTCTTC.

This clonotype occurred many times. The CDR3 DNA follows: TGTGCCAGCTCACCACCGTCCGGGACAGGGGGCGGCTACACCTTC. It codes for CASSPPSGTGGGYTF. The J gene is TRBJ1-2, the V gene TRBV18, with 12 bases matching TRBD1. The germline gives CDR1 KGHSH, CDR2 LQKENI. V lost 0 bases, J lost 8 bases, and 4 bases stayed unmatched. The CDR3 has 15 amino acids.

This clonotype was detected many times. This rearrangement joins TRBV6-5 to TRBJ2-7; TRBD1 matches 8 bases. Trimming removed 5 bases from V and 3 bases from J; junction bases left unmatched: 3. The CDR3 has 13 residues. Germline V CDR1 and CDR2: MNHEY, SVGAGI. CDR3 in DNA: TGTGCCAGCAGTCCGGACAGGGACTACGAGCAGTACTTC. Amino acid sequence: CASSPDRDYEQYF.

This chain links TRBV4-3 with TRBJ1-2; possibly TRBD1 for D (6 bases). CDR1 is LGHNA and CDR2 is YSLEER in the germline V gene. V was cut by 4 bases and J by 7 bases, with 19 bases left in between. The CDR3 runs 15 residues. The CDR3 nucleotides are TGCGCCAGCAGCCTCCCGGAGGCAGGGGATATTGGCTACACCTTC. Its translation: CASSLPEAGDIGYTF.

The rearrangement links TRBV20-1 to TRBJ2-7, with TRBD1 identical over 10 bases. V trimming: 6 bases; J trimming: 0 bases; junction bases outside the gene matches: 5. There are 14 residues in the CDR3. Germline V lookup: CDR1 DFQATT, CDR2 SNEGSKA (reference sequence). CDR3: CSASGQGTSYEQYF. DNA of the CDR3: TGCAGTGCATCGGGACAGGGGACCTCCTACGAGCAGTACTTC.

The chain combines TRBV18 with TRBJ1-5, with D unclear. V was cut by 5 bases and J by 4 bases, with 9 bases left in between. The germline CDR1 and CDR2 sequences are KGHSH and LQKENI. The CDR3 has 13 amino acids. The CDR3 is CASSSHQNQPQHF. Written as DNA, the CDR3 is TGTGCCAGCTCATCACACCAAAATCAGCCCCAGCATTTT.

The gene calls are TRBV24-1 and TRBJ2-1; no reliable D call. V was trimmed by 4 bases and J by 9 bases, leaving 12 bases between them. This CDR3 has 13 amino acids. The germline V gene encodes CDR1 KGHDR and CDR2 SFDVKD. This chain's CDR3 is CATSESLSSEQFF. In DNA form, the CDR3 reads TGTGCCACCAGTGAATCCCTTTCGAGTGAGCAGTTCTTC.

The CDR3 is CASSWTSYNEQFF. CDR3 in DNA: TGTGCCAGCAGCTGGACTAGCTACAATGAGCAGTTCTTC. The chain recombines TRBV7-3 with TRBJ2-1; 7 nucleotides line up with TRBD2. V was clipped by 4 bases and J by 3 bases; unmatched bases: 0. CDR1 and CDR2 (germline): SGHTA, FQGTGA. CDR3 length: 13 amino acids. Full variable domain (outside the CDR3, taken from reference TRBV7-3 and TRBJ2-1): GAGVSQTPSNKVTEKGKYVELRCDPISGHTALYWYRQSLGQGPEFLIYFQGTGAADDSGLPNDRFFAVRPEGSVSTLKIQRTERGDSAVYLCASSWTSYNEQFFGPGTRLTVL.

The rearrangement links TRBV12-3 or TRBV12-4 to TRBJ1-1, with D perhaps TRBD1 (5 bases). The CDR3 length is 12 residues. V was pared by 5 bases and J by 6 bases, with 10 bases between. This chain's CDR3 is CASSGGKAEAFF. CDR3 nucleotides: TGTGCCAGCAGTGGGGGGAAGGCTGAAGCTTTCTTT.

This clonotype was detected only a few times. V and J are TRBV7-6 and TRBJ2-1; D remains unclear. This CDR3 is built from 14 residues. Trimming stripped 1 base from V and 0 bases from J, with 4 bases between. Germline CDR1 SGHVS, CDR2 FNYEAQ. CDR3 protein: CASSLENSYNEQFF. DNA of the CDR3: TGTGCCAGCAGCTTAGAGAACTCCTACAATGAGCAGTTCTTC.

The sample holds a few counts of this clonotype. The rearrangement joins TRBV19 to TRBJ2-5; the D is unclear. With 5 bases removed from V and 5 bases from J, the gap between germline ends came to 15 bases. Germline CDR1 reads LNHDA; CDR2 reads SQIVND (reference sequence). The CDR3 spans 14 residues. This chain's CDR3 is CASSATENWETQYF. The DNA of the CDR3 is TGTGCCAGTAGTGCCACCGAGAATTGGGAGACCCAGTACTTC.

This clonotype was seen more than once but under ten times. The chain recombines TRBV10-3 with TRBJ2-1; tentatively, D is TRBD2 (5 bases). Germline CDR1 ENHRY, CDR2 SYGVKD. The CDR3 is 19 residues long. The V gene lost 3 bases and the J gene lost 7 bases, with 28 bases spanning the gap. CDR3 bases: TGTGCCATCAGTGATGAGGGAGTAAGGTCCGACTACTCAGAAAATGAGCAGTTCTTC. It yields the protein CAISDEGVRSDYSENEQFF.

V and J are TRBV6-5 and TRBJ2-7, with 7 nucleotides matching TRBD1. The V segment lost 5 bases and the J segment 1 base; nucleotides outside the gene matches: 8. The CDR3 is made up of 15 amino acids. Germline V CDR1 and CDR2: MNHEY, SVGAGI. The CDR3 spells CASSTRQGFSYEQYF. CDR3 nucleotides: TGTGCCAGCAGTACCCGACAGGGTTTTTCCTACGAGCAGTACTTC.

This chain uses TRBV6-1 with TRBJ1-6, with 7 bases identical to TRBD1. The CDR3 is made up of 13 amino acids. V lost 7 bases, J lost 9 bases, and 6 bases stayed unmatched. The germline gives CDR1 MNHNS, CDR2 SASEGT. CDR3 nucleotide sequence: TGTGCCAGCACAGGGACAGAAACTTCACCCCTCCACTTT. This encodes CASTGTETSPLHF.

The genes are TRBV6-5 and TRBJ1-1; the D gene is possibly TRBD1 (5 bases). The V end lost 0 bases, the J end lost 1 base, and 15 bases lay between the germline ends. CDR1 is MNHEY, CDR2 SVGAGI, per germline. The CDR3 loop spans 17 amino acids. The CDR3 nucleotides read TGTGCCAGCAGTTACTCGGTGCCAGGGCGGTGGAACACTGAAGCTTTCTTT. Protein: CASSYSVPGRWNTEAFF.

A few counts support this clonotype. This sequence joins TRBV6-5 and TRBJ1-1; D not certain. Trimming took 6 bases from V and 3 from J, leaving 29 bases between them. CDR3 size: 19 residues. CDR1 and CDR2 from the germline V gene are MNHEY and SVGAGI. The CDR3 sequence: CASRPAPRSARGTDTEAFF. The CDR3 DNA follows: TGTGCCAGCAGACCAGCCCCGCGGTCTGCGCGAGGAACGGACACTGAAGCTTTCTTT.

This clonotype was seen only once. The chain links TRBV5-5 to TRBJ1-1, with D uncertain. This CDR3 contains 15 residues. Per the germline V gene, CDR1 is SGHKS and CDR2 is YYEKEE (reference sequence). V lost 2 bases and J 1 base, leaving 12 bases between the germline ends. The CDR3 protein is CASSFSGYRNTEAFF. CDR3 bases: TGTGCCAGCAGCTTCTCCGGATACAGGAACACTGAAGCTTTCTTT.

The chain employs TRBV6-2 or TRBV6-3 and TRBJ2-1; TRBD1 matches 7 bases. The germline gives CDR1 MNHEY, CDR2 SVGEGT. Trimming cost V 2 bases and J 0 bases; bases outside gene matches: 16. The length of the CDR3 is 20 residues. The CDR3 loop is CASSYPDRAPLVSSYNEQFF. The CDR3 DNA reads TGTGCCAGCAGTTACCCTGACAGGGCTCCCCTCGTTTCCTCCTACAATGAGCAGTTCTTC.

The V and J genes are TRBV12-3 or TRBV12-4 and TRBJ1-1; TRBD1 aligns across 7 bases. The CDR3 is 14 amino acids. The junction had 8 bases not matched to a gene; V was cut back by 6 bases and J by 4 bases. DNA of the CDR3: TGTGCCAGCAGCTACAGGGGCGAGAGCACTGAAGCTTTCTTT. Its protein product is CASSYRGESTEAFF.

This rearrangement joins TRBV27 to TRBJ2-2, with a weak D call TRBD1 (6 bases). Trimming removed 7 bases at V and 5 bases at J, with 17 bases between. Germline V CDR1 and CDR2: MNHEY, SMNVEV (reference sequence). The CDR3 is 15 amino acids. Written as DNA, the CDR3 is TGTGCCAGCACCCCTTTAGGGGGTAGGACCGGGGAGCTGTTTTTT. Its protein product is CASTPLGGRTGELFF.

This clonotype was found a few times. CDR3 loop: CASTNPGLPGQGKRAYGYTF. In DNA form, the CDR3 reads TGTGCCAGCACCAACCCGGGCCTCCCGGGACAGGGAAAGAGGGCCTATGGCTACACCTTC. The chain employs TRBV2 and TRBJ1-2; the match to TRBD1 covers 9 bases. CDR3 length equals 20 residues. With V trimmed by 7 bases and J by 4 bases, 25 bases remained unmatched. Germline V CDR1 and CDR2: SNHLY, FYNNEI. The full variable domain, with the rest looked up from reference TRBV2 and TRBJ1-2, is EPEVTQTPSHQVTQMGQEVILRCVPISNHLYFYWYRQILGQKVEFLVSFYNNEISEKSEIFDDQFSVERPDGSNFTLKIRSTKLEDSAMYFCASTNPGLPGQGKRAYGYTFGSGTRLTVV.

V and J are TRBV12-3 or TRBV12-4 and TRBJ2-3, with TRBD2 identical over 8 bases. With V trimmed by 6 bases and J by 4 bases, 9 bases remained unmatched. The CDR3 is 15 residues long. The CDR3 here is CASRGAGEGADTQYF. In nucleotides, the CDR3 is TGTGCCAGCAGAGGAGCGGGAGAGGGGGCAGATACGCAGTATTTT.

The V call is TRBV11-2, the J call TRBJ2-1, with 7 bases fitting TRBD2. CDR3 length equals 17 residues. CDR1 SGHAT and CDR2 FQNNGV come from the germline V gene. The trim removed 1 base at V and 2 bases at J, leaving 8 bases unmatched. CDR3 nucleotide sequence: TGTGCCAGCAGCTTAGTAGCTAGCGGAGGCCCCTACAATGAGCAGTTCTTC. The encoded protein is CASSLVASGGPYNEQFF.

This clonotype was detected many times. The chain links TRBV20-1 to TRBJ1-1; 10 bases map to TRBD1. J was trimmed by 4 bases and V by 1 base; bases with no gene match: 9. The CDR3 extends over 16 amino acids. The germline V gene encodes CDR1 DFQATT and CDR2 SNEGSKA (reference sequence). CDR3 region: CSARARDRGWSTEAFF. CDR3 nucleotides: TGCAGTGCTAGAGCCCGGGACAGGGGATGGAGCACTGAAGCTTTCTTT.

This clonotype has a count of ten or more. Written as DNA, the CDR3 is TGTGCCAGCAGCTTGACAGGGGGCTACAATGAGCAGTTCTTC. It yields the protein CASSLTGGYNEQFF. This chain uses TRBV5-5 with TRBJ2-1; 8 bases align to TRBD1. The trim removed 1 base at V and 3 bases at J, leaving 0 bases unmatched. The CDR3 is 14 residues long. Germline CDR1 SGHKS, CDR2 YYEKEE (reference sequence).

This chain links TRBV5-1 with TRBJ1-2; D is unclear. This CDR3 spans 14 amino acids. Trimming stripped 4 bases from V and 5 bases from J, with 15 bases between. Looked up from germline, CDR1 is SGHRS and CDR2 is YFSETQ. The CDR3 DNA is TGCGCCAGCAGCGTTTTAACCGGGGAGTATGGCTACACCTTC. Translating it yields CASSVLTGEYGYTF.

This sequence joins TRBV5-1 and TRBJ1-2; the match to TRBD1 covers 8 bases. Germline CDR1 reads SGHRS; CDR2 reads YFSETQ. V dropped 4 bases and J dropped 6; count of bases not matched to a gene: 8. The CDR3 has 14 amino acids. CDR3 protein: CASSGTGTGNGYTF. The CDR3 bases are TGCGCCAGCAGCGGCACCGGGACAGGAAATGGCTACACCTTC. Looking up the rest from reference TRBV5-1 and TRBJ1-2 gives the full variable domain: KAGVTQTPRYLIKTRGQQVTLSCSPISGHRSVSWYQQTPGQGLQFLFEYFSETQRNKGNFPGRFSGRQFSNSRSEMNVSTLELGDSALYLCASSGTGTGNGYTFGSGTRLTVV.

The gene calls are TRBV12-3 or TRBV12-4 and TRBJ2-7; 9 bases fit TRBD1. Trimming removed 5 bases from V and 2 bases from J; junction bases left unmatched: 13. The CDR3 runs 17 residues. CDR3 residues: CASSPSDRDRETYEQYF. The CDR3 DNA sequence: TGTGCCAGCAGTCCCTCCGACCGGGACAGGGAAACCTACGAGCAGTACTTC.

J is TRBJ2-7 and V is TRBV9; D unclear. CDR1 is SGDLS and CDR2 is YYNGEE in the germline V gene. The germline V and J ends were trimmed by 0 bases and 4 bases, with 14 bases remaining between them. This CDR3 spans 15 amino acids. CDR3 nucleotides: TGTGCCAGCAGCGTAGGGGTAACATCCGATTACGAGCAGTACTTC. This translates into CASSVGVTSDYEQYF.

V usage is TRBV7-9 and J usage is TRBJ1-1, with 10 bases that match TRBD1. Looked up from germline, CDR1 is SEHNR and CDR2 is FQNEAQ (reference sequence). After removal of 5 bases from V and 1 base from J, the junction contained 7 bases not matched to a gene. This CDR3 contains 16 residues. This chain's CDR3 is CASSHWDRGRNTEAFF. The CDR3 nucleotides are TGTGCCAGCAGCCACTGGGACAGGGGACGGAACACTGAAGCTTTCTTT.